Reported below is one TCR beta chain. These data are taken from a study of blood T cell repertoires in COVID-19. The wider study: Acute and convalescent COVID-19 specimens originated in the United States, Italy and Spain. Nucleic acid was either cDNA or gDNA, and it came from T cells, B-cell-depleted T cells, or PBMCs.

Germline loops: CDR1 MNHEY, CDR2 SVGAGI. Deletions cut 6 bases from V and 2 bases from J, with 14 bases between. This CDR3 comprises 14 residues. Per the original data handling: Amplification of reference gene primers was used by the study to estimate nucleated cell counts. Generated by immunoSEQ multiplex PCR, the TCRdb table keeps only in-frame clones and is missing some. V, J and clone size are those of that table, while D and trimming were read from the DNA. The data show over 150,000 clones, around 74% seen once. Sequenced material: peripheral blood. The rearrangement joins TRBV6-5 to TRBJ2-7; weak D call: TRBD2 (6 bases). The sequence came from a woman aged 80 or over with acute or convalescent COVID-19. CDR3 region: CASSPGGAAYEQYF. As DNA, the CDR3 is TGTGCCAGCAGCCCGGGCGGGGCAGCCTACGAGCAGTACTTC.